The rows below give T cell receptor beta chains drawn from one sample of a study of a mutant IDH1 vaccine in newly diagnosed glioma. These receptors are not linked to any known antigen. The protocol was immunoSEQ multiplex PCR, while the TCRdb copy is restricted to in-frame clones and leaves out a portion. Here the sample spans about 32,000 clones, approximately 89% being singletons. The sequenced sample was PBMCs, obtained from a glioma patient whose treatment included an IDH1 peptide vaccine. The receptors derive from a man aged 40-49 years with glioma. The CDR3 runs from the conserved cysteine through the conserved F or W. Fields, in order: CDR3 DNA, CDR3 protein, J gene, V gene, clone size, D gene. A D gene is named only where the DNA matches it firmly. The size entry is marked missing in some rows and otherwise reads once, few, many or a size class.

DNA: TGCGCCAGCAGCCAAGAATGGGGTCCCGGGGAGCTGTTTTTT
CDR3: CASSQEWGPGELFF
J: TRBJ2-2
V: TRBV4-3
size: .
D: .

DNA: TGCAGCGTTGCCGGGACAGCGTACACTGAAGCTTTCTTT
CDR3: CSVAGTAYTEAFF
J: TRBJ1-1
V: TRBV29-1
size: .
D: TRBD1

DNA: TGTGCCAGCAGTCCCGCAGTCCGCTCCTACGAGCAGTACTTC
CDR3: CASSPAVRSYEQYF
J: TRBJ2-7
V: TRBV28
size: .
D: .

DNA: TGTGCCACCAGCAGAGATCGCGAGGGCCCCAACACCGGGGAGCTGTTTTTT
CDR3: CATSRDREGPNTGELFF
J: TRBJ2-2
V: TRBV15
size: .
D: .

DNA: TGCGCCAGCAGCTTGGAACCCATGGGGGGCACAGATACGCAGTATTTT
CDR3: CASSLEPMGGTDTQYF
J: TRBJ2-3
V: TRBV5-1
size: few
D: .

DNA: TGTGCCAGCAGCTTGGATGTCAGCTCTGGGGCCAACGTCCTGACTTTC
CDR3: CASSLDVSSGANVLTF
J: TRBJ2-6
V: TRBV5-6
size: .
D: .

DNA: TGTGCCAGCAGCCCCCATTCTAGCGGGAGTACCTACGGGCAGTACTTC
CDR3: CASSPHSSGSTYGQYF
J: TRBJ2-7
V: TRBV7-2
size: .
D: TRBD2

DNA: TGTGCCAGCAGTTACGGGGGGAGTGGACAGGGGAATGGCTACACCTTC
CDR3: CASSYGGSGQGNGYTF
J: TRBJ1-2
V: TRBV6-5
size: .
D: TRBD1

DNA: TGTGCCAGCAGCAGGACAGAAGCTAACTATGGCTACACCTTC
CDR3: CASSRTEANYGYTF
J: TRBJ1-2
V: TRBV5-5
size: few
D: .

DNA: TGTGCCAGCAGTGCGGGGACAATGTCTGAAAAACTGTTTTTT
CDR3: CASSAGTMSEKLFF
J: TRBJ1-4
V: TRBV6-1
size: .
D: .

DNA: TGTGCCAGCACCCTGGACAGCCTAAGGAAGACCCAGTACTTC
CDR3: CASTLDSLRKTQYF
J: TRBJ2-5
V: TRBV28
size: .
D: .

DNA: TGTGCCAGCAGTTTTGTCAGGGGGCGAACTGAAGCTTTCTTT
CDR3: CASSFVRGRTEAFF
J: TRBJ1-1
V: TRBV28
size: .
D: TRBD1

DNA: TGCGCCAGCAGCCAAGACTGGGCTAGCTCCTACAATGAGCAGTTCTTC
CDR3: CASSQDWASSYNEQFF
J: TRBJ2-1
V: TRBV4-3
size: .
D: .

DNA: TGTGCCAGCAGTTCTCCGGGACAGGGACGGAGGGCTGAAGCTTTCTTT
CDR3: CASSSPGQGRRAEAFF
J: TRBJ1-1
V: TRBV27
size: few
D: TRBD1

DNA: TGCGCCAGCAGCCAAGGGACCGGGGGATTACTTGAAGCTTTCTTT
CDR3: CASSQGTGGLLEAFF
J: TRBJ1-1
V: TRBV4-3
size: .
D: .

DNA: TGTGCCACTAAAAAACCAATCGGCAACACCATATATTTT
CDR3: CATKKPIGNTIYF
J: TRBJ1-3
V: TRBV6-5
size: .
D: .

DNA: TGCAGCGTCAAACAATTCACAGGGGAAGCCTACGAGCAGTACTTC
CDR3: CSVKQFTGEAYEQYF
J: TRBJ2-7
V: TRBV29-1
size: .
D: TRBD1

DNA: TGTGCCAGCAGCTTAGATCACACCGGGGAGCTGTTTTTT
CDR3: CASSLDHTGELFF
J: TRBJ2-2
V: TRBV11-3
size: .
D: .

DNA: TGTGCCAGCAGTCCCCCCAGGGCTGAAGCTTTCTTT
CDR3: CASSPPRAEAFF
J: TRBJ1-1
V: TRBV7-9
size: .
D: .

DNA: TGCGCCAGCAGCCTCCCGGGGGGAACTGAAGCTTTCTTT
CDR3: CASSLPGGTEAFF
J: TRBJ1-1
V: TRBV10-1
size: .
D: .

DNA: TGTGCCAGCAGCTTATCGGGGCGCAACACTGAAGCTTTCTTT
CDR3: CASSLSGRNTEAFF
J: TRBJ1-1
V: TRBV7-3
size: .
D: .

DNA: TGTGCCAGCAGACGGACGGACAGGGGGTTCGTGGATGAGCAGTTCTTC
CDR3: CASRRTDRGFVDEQFF
J: TRBJ2-1
V: TRBV6-4
size: once
D: TRBD1

DNA: TGTGCCAGCAGACCCGGGGGCAATCAGCCCCAGCATTTT
CDR3: CASRPGGNQPQHF
J: TRBJ1-5
V: TRBV28
size: few
D: .

DNA: TGTGCCAGCAGTCCTGCGGGGAGGGAAGCTTTCTTT
CDR3: CASSPAGREAFF
J: TRBJ1-1
V: TRBV6-1
size: .
D: .

DNA: TGTGCCAGTAGTATTTCGGGGGATAATCAGCCCCAGCATTTT
CDR3: CASSISGDNQPQHF
J: TRBJ1-5
V: TRBV19
size: .
D: .

DNA: TGTGCCAGTAGTAAAACCCCGGGACAGGGGGGAGATACGCAGTATTTT
CDR3: CASSKTPGQGGDTQYF
J: TRBJ2-3
V: TRBV19
size: .
D: TRBD1

DNA: TGTGCCAGCTCACCACAGCAGAGTAGACCAGATACGCAGTATTTT
CDR3: CASSPQQSRPDTQYF
J: TRBJ2-3
V: TRBV18
size: .
D: .

DNA: TGTGCCAGCAGCCATCCTGGGACTGTCGGGGGCATTCAGTACTTC
CDR3: CASSHPGTVGGIQYF
J: TRBJ2-4
V: TRBV4-2
size: once
D: .

DNA: TGTGCCAGCTCACCACCGAACGACCCCCGAGGGGAAAAACTGTTTTTT
CDR3: CASSPPNDPRGEKLFF
J: TRBJ1-4
V: TRBV18
size: .
D: .

DNA: TGTGCCAGCAGCGGGGCCAATGAGCAGTTCTTC
CDR3: CASSGANEQFF
J: TRBJ2-1
V: TRBV7-2
size: .
D: .

DNA: TGTGCCAGCTCGCACAACCCCCTTGATGGCTCGGGGGCTGGAAACACCATATATTTT
CDR3: CASSHNPLDGSGAGNTIYF
J: TRBJ1-3
V: TRBV18
size: .
D: .

DNA: TGCGCCAGCAGCAGGGGACTAGCGGGCTACGAGCAGTACTTC
CDR3: CASSRGLAGYEQYF
J: TRBJ2-7
V: TRBV5-1
size: once
D: TRBD2

DNA: TGTGCCAGCAGCTTAAACACCGGGACTACCAATGAGCAGTTCTTC
CDR3: CASSLNTGTTNEQFF
J: TRBJ2-1
V: TRBV7-2
size: .
D: TRBD2

DNA: TGTGCCAGCAGCTTAGCTTCAGGGGGCTTCTCCTACGAGCAGTACTTC
CDR3: CASSLASGGFSYEQYF
J: TRBJ2-7
V: TRBV7-2
size: .
D: TRBD1

DNA: TGTGCCAGTCGCCTAGGAGGAAGACAGGGGGGAGCCAATGAGCAGTTCTTC
CDR3: CASRLGGRQGGANEQFF
J: TRBJ2-1
V: TRBV2
size: .
D: TRBD1

DNA: TGTGCCAGCAGCTTAGCGGGACAGGGTAGGGAGACCCAGTACTTC
CDR3: CASSLAGQGRETQYF
J: TRBJ2-5
V: TRBV5-6
size: .
D: TRBD1

DNA: TGCGCCAGCAGTGAGGCGGAGACCCAGTACTTC
CDR3: CASSEAETQYF
J: TRBJ2-5
V: TRBV10-2
size: .
D: .

DNA: TGTGCCAGCAGTTCCTGGGACAGCTCCTACAATGAGCAGTTCTTC
CDR3: CASSSWDSSYNEQFF
J: TRBJ2-1
V: TRBV2
size: .
D: TRBD1